This TCR beta chain was identified during a study of control samples from healthy donors and cancer patients. TCRdb's copy holds only in-frame clones and misses some; the assay was immunoSEQ multiplex PCR. The sample records about 130,000 clones, 85% to 95% being singletons. CDR1 is SGHVS, CDR2 FQNEAQ, per germline. The CDR3 is 13 residues long. V dropped 5 bases and J dropped 4 bases, with 9 bases sitting between them. The receptor's source is a man aged 55 to 70 with colorectal cancer. The chain has TRBV7-8 and TRBJ1-5; tentative D call: TRBD1 (6 bases). Sequencing input: PBMCs. The CDR3 DNA reads as TGTGCCAGCAGCATCACAGGGAATCAGCCCCAGCATTTT. This encodes CASSITGNQPQHF.